This entry lists 16 T cell receptor beta chains sequenced from one sample in a study of OX40 agonist ivuxolimab in advanced cancers. Sequencing was performed with immunoSEQ multiplex PCR; in TCRdb, only in-frame clones are kept and a portion is missing. The sample has approximately 69,000 clones, around 88% seen once. Sample: CD4+ or CD8+ T cells sorted from blood, taken in a trial of the OX40 agonist ivuxolimab. The receptor set was obtained from an adult with an advanced solid tumor such as melanoma, head and neck, liver or kidney cancer.

The chain is built from TRBV5-6 and TRBJ1-2; TRBD1 matches at 7 bases. In germline, CDR1 is SGHDT, CDR2 YYEEEE. The CDR3 covers 15 residues. With 6 bases clipped from V and 4 bases from J, the junction kept 12 bases outside the gene matches. The CDR3, as DNA: TGTGCCAGCAACCTCCGGGACAGCGGGTCCTATGGCTACACCTTC. Translated: CASNLRDSGSYGYTF. The complete variable domain, with remaining parts taken from reference TRBV5-6 and TRBJ1-2, reads DAGVTQSPTHLIKTRGQQVTLRCSPKSGHDTVSWYQQALGQGPQFIFQYYEEEERQRGNFPDRFSGHQFPNYSSELNVNALLLGDSALYLCASNLRDSGSYGYTFGSGTRLTVV.

This chain uses TRBV7-9 with TRBJ1-2, with 7 bases identical to TRBD1. The germline gives CDR1 SEHNR, CDR2 FQNEAQ (reference sequence). Losses at the gene ends were 1 base for V and 4 bases for J; bases not matched to a gene: 3. CDR3 length equals 14 residues. The DNA for the CDR3 is TGTGCCAGCAGCTTAGACAGGGGTTTCTATGGCTACACCTTC. This encodes CASSLDRGFYGYTF.

The chain is built from TRBV11-3 and TRBJ2-4; D may be TRBD1 (5 bases). Germline assignment: CDR1 SGHNT and CDR2 YENEEA. CDR3 size: 13 residues. Trimming shortened V by 8 bases and J by 9 bases, and 17 bases separated the two germline ends. The CDR3 DNA reads as TGTGCCAGCGGGGCCATGAGAGAAAGCATTCAGTACTTC. It codes for CASGAMRESIQYF.

V and J are TRBV5-4 and TRBJ2-7; D is uncertain. Looked up from germline, CDR1 is SGHNT and CDR2 is YYREEE (reference sequence). V was pared by 4 bases and J by 0 bases, with 14 bases between. The CDR3 has 15 amino acids. The CDR3 DNA sequence: TGTGCCAGCAGCCCAGGACGCTCCCTCTCCTACGAGCAGTACTTC. Amino acids: CASSPGRSLSYEQYF. The whole variable domain, filled in from reference TRBV5-4 and TRBJ2-7, reads ETGVTQSPTHLIKTRGQQVTLRCSSQSGHNTVSWYQQALGQGPQFIFQYYREEENGRGNFPPRFSGLQFPNYSSELNVNALELDDSALYLCASSPGRSLSYEQYFGPGTRLTVT.

The V and J genes are TRBV5-1 and TRBJ2-5, with D perhaps matching TRBD1 (5 bases). This CDR3 region has 14 residues. V was pared by 0 bases and J by 1 base, with 7 bases between. Germline V gene lookup returns CDR1 SGHRS and CDR2 YFSETQ. CDR3 in DNA: TGCGCCAGCAGCTTGGACAGGACCCAAGAGACCCAGTACTTC. This codes for CASSLDRTQETQYF.

This clone was seen a handful of times. Other DNA sequences in this specimen translate into the identical CDR3. V is TRBV5-1 and J is TRBJ2-7; 9 nucleotides match TRBD1. V dropped 4 bases and J dropped 3; count of bases not matched to a gene: 5. Germline values: CDR1 SGHRS, CDR2 YFSETQ. The CDR3 is 14 amino acids. The DNA for the CDR3 is TGCGCCAGCAGCCCCAGACAGGGGGGCTACGAGCAGTACTTC. This gives the protein CASSPRQGGYEQYF.

The chain couples TRBV6-5 to TRBJ2-1; 7 bases line up with TRBD1. Germline lookup yields CDR1 MNHEY and CDR2 SVGAGI. The CDR3 runs 12 residues. The V and J ends lost 6 bases and 7 bases, in that order; junction bases with no gene match: 3. As DNA, the CDR3 is TGTGCCAGCAGACAGGGGTGGAATGAGCAGTTCTTC. It specifies CASRQGWNEQFF.

V and J are TRBV19 and TRBJ2-3; a possible D gene is TRBD1 (5 bases). The germline V gene encodes CDR1 LNHDA and CDR2 SQIVND (reference sequence). Trimming took 5 bases from V and 2 from J, leaving 8 bases between them. The CDR3 totals 13 residues. The CDR3 DNA is TGTGCCAGTAGTCACAGGCCCACAGATACGCAGTATTTT. Translated: CASSHRPTDTQYF.

V is TRBV9 and J is TRBJ1-4; D is uncertain. V was cut by 3 bases and J by 3 bases, with 15 bases left in between. The germline V gene has CDR1 SGDLS and CDR2 YYNGEE. The CDR3 loop spans 16 amino acids. The CDR3 loop reads CASSASGTTANEKLFF. The CDR3 DNA is TGTGCCAGCAGCGCTTCTGGCACCACCGCTAATGAAAAACTGTTTTTT.

This sequence joins TRBV5-1 and TRBJ1-4; TRBD1 is a possible D gene (6 bases). The CDR3 extends over 15 amino acids. Trimming shortened V by 3 bases and J by 0 bases, and 9 bases separated the two germline ends. Looked up from germline, CDR1 is SGHRS and CDR2 is YFSETQ. CDR3 coding DNA: TGCGCCAGCAGCTCGACAGGTGCAACTAATGAAAAACTGTTTTTT. Protein: CASSSTGATNEKLFF.

The CDR3 DNA reads as TGTGCCAGCAGTGAGGGGACAGGGCCCACAGATACGCAGTATTTT. As protein: CASSEGTGPTDTQYF. This chain connects TRBV6-1 to TRBJ2-3; TRBD1 matches 9 bases. After removal of 3 bases from V and 2 bases from J, the junction contained 3 bases not matched to a gene. This CDR3 region has 15 residues. Germline values: CDR1 MNHNS, CDR2 SASEGT.

The chain employs TRBV18 and TRBJ1-6; possible D gene TRBD1, 6 bases. The germline V and J ends were trimmed by 4 bases and 8 bases, with 15 bases remaining between them. Germline-derived CDR1 and CDR2 are KGHSH and LQKENI. This CDR3 contains 15 residues. The DNA of the CDR3 is TGTGCCAGCTCACTTTTCACAGGGTTTGATTCACCCCTCCACTTT. It translates to CASSLFTGFDSPLHF.

The chain recombines TRBV5-5 with TRBJ1-4, with D maybe TRBD1 (5 bases). The CDR3 spans 14 residues. The V gene's germline CDR1 is SGHKS and CDR2 YYEKEE (reference sequence). Trimming stripped 6 bases from V and 8 bases from J, with 17 bases between. CDR3 sequence reads: CASTFWGKDEKLFF. The CDR3 region has the DNA TGTGCCAGCACCTTTTGGGGGAAGGACGAAAAACTGTTTTTT. Filled out from reference TRBV5-5 and TRBJ1-4, the complete variable domain reads DAGVTQSPTHLIKTRGQQVTLRCSPISGHKSVSWYQQVLGQGPQFIFQYYEKEERGRGNFPDRFSARQFPNYSSELNVNALLLGDSALYLCASTFWGKDEKLFFGSGTQLSVL.

The rearrangement joins TRBV5-4 to TRBJ2-3, with 16 nucleotides matching TRBD2. With 4 bases clipped from V and 4 bases from J, the junction kept 6 bases outside the gene matches. The CDR3 length is 17 residues. Germline lookup yields CDR1 SGHNT and CDR2 YYREEE (reference sequence). The CDR3 protein is CASSPMGLAGGADTQYF. Here the CDR3 DNA reads TGTGCCAGCAGCCCTATGGGACTAGCGGGAGGGGCAGATACGCAGTATTTT.

As regards this clone: At the DNA level, this CDR3 is encoded by other sequences in the same sample as well. As DNA, the CDR3 is TGTGCCAGCAGTCCTACCACAGGGGGCGCCGCACCCCTCCACTTT. This codes for CASSPTTGGAAPLHF. The rearrangement joins TRBV7-6 to TRBJ1-6, with 9 bases that match TRBD1. This CDR3 contains 15 residues. Per the germline V gene, CDR1 is SGHVS and CDR2 is FNYEAQ. With 6 bases clipped from V and 11 bases from J, the junction kept 11 bases outside the gene matches.

The chain is built from TRBV2 and TRBJ1-4; D gene unclear. The germline V gene encodes CDR1 SNHLY and CDR2 FYNNEI. This CDR3 contains 15 residues. Trimming removed 6 bases at V and 7 bases at J, with 18 bases between. CDR3 sequence (DNA): TGTGCCAGCAGCTCGTCAAAGAGGAGCGGTGAAAAACTGTTTTTT. As protein: CASSSSKRSGEKLFF.